The clone carrying this T cell receptor (beta chain) appeared a few times. What it recognizes is unknown. Looked up from germline, CDR1 is SGHTA and CDR2 is FQGNSA. This CDR3 is built from 15 residues. The germline V and J ends were trimmed by 1 base and 2 bases, with 9 bases remaining between them. The study reverse transcribed the entire isolated RNA, so it sequenced expressed TCRB transcripts. Assay: immunoSEQ multiplex PCR; the TCRdb copy retains only in-frame clones and omits some. The sample contains 150,000 to 170,000 clones, 7.5% to 10% of which appear only once. Based on CD45RO/CCR7/CD25/CD127/CD95/CD27, CD4+ regulatory, stem cell-like memory, naive and central memory cells were sorted. The source of the sample is a study of beta chain features in type 1 diabetes. Overall study results and limits: Patients and controls would share equally any PCR tilt toward shorter templates. Insertions were fewer and deletions more numerous at VDJ junctions in type 1 diabetes patients.

Sequencing was done on a sample of central memory CD4+ T cells from blood. The TCR originated in a man aged 18 to 29 in good health. V is TRBV7-2 and J is TRBJ1-5, with no clear D. The CDR3 is CASSLEAGGNQPQHF. The CDR3 DNA is TGTGCCAGCAGCTTAGAGGCGGGTGGCAATCAGCCCCAGCATTTT.